This T cell receptor (beta chain) appears in the sequencing data of a study of T-cell memory formation after mild COVID-19. Study-level background: Largely donor-specific TCR clusters were found.

Comment on this clonotype: Its antigen is still unknown.

Germline assignment: CDR1 ENHRY and CDR2 SYGVKD. This CDR3 region has 14 residues. V lost 4 bases and J lost 4; bases outside the gene matches: 3. Barcoded TCR alpha and TCR beta cDNA libraries with UMIs came from 5'RACE using constant-segment primers. TCRdb re-derived calls from the 5' RACE reads in MiXCR, one entry per CDR3 protein. The sample consists of 150,000 to 200,000 distinct CDR3 sequences, about 15% of them appearing once. Findings of the study overall: The main location of contracting CD4+ clones was CM and EM, and that of contracting CD8+ clones was EMRA.

Sequenced input: PBMCs or a T cell subset sorted from them (not recorded which). This clonotype was sampled from an adult woman who had mild COVID-19 (a few samples of this study predate the infection). Cell type and time point are not known. The chain joins TRBV10-3 to TRBJ2-3; TRBD2 matches 9 bases. CDR3 coding DNA: TGTGCCATCAGTGCGGAGCGGGGGGCAGATACGCAGTATTTT. It encodes CAISAERGADTQYF.